A single sample is the source of the 17 T cell receptor beta chains below, sequenced in a study of shared T cell receptors in the human thymus (dated by TCRdb to 2020 to 2023). Receptor amplification or capture employed the immunoSEQ multiplex PCR assay. The source is immuneACCESS, and TCRdb retained only in-frame sequences with V and J called. Part of the clones is not carried over; for the studies checked, unresolved V genes explain less than half of this, and the remainder is unexplained. The sample contains 700,000 or so clones, approximately 85% of them found a single time. The ten largest account for approximately 0.01% of the sample. The sample was also linked to a second study, of human thymus T cells.

Input material: thymocytes. These receptor sequences come from a girl under three years old with a congenital heart defect. Donor details come from another sample of the same person, matched by shared clones.

The gene calls are TRBV27 and TRBJ1-2; 10 nucleotides align to TRBD1. V shed 3 bases and J 3 bases; nucleotides not matched to a gene: 7. Germline CDR1 reads MNHEY; CDR2 reads SMNVEV (reference sequence). The CDR3 is 16 amino acids. The CDR3 DNA follows: TGTGCCAGCAGTTTCCGACAGGGGGCTAGTTACTATGGCTACACCTTC. Translated: CASSFRQGASYYGYTF.

V and J are TRBV6-5 and TRBJ2-7, with D perhaps TRBD1 (6 bases). CDR3 length equals 12 residues. The ends were cut back, 6 bases at V and 5 bases at J, with 11 bases in the middle. The germline V gene encodes CDR1 MNHEY and CDR2 SVGAGI. CDR3 in amino acids: CASRHRAHEQYF. The CDR3 DNA sequence: TGTGCCAGCAGGCACAGGGCCCACGAGCAGTACTTC.

The chain carries TRBV5-1 and TRBJ2-1, with D maybe TRBD1 (6 bases). The V gene's germline CDR1 is SGHRS and CDR2 YFSETQ. Trimming stripped 0 bases from V and 7 bases from J, with 11 bases between. There are 14 residues in the CDR3. CDR3 residues: CASSLGQVKNEQFF. CDR3 in DNA: TGCGCCAGCAGCTTGGGACAGGTAAAGAATGAGCAGTTCTTC. Using reference TRBV5-1 and TRBJ2-1 for the parts outside the CDR3, the full variable domain is KAGVTQTPRYLIKTRGQQVTLSCSPISGHRSVSWYQQTPGQGLQFLFEYFSETQRNKGNFPGRFSGRQFSNSRSEMNVSTLELGDSALYLCASSLGQVKNEQFFGPGTRLTVL.

This sequence joins TRBV25-1 and TRBJ2-1, with TRBD2 matching over 10 bases. The V gene's germline CDR1 is MGHDK and CDR2 SYGVNS. Trimming removed 1 base from V and 6 bases from J; junction bases left unmatched: 9. The CDR3 is 17 amino acids. CDR3 in DNA: TGTGCCAGCAGTGAATCCACCATCAGCGGGGGGGCCAATGAGCAGTTCTTC. It translates to CASSESTISGGANEQFF.

The chain joins TRBV4-1 to TRBJ1-1; TRBD1 might be the D (6 bases). Germline CDR1 MGHRA, CDR2 YSYEKL. This CDR3 region has 16 residues. Trimming left V 1 base short and J 4 bases short, with 16 bases between. DNA for the CDR3: TGCGCCAGCAGCCAAGTGAGGGGCTACAGGGCCACTGAAGCTTTCTTT. It translates to CASSQVRGYRATEAFF.

This chain links TRBV6-5 with TRBJ1-1, with TRBD1 identical over 8 bases. Germline CDR1 is MNHEY and CDR2 is SVGAGI. With 7 bases clipped from V and 3 bases from J, the junction kept 4 bases outside the gene matches. There are 13 residues in the CDR3. The DNA for the CDR3 is TGTGCCAGCATAAACAGGGGGGACACTGAAGCTTTCTTT. Translation gives CASINRGDTEAFF.

This clone came up once. The chain has TRBV7-6 and TRBJ1-5; D ambiguous. In germline, CDR1 is SGHVS, CDR2 FNYEAQ. V lost 1 base to trimming and J lost 2 bases, with 15 bases between them. The CDR3 has 17 residues. The CDR3 region has the DNA TGTGCCAGCAGCTTAGGCCGGGGTCTATTGGGCAATCAGCCCCAGCATTTT. It specifies CASSLGRGLLGNQPQHF.

The chain is built from TRBV7-2 and TRBJ2-2; D possibly corresponds to TRBD2 (6 bases). Per germline, CDR1 SGHTA and CDR2 FQGNSA. The CDR3 has 17 residues. The V end was cut by 0 bases, the J end by 4 bases, with 15 bases between. The DNA for the CDR3 is TGTGCCAGCAGCTTAGCGCGGGAATCCGGCCTCACCGGGGAGCTGTTTTTT. It is translated as CASSLARESGLTGELFF.

This clone has more than one count but fewer than ten. This chain connects TRBV12-5 to TRBJ1-2; 9 positions match TRBD1. The length of the CDR3 is 18 residues. Germline V gives CDR1 LGHNT, CDR2 FRNRAP. The V gene end was trimmed by 2 bases and the J gene end by 8 bases; junction bases not matched to a gene: 18. In DNA form, the CDR3 reads TGTGCTAGTGGTTTGAAAGCCCCTTGGGGGACAGGGCTTAGCGGCTACACCTTC. It is translated as CASGLKAPWGTGLSGYTF.

This chain connects TRBV15 to TRBJ2-1; 11 nucleotides match TRBD2. With V trimmed by 3 bases and J by 0 bases, 19 bases remained unmatched. CDR3 length: 22 amino acids. From germline, CDR1 is LNHNV and CDR2 YYDKDF (reference sequence). The DNA for the CDR3 is TGTGCCACCAGCAGGGTGTTAGTCGAAACTAGCGGGGGAAAGAGCTCCTACAATGAGCAGTTCTTC. Amino acids: CATSRVLVETSGGKSSYNEQFF.

The chain is built from TRBV7-2 and TRBJ2-7; TRBD1 aligns across 7 bases. J was trimmed by 3 bases and V by 1 base; bases with no gene match: 18. The CDR3 has 19 amino acids. Germline loops: CDR1 SGHTA, CDR2 FQGNSA. The CDR3 DNA sequence: TGTGCCAGCAGCTTAGTAGGGGGCATAGAACTTCCCGCTTACTACGAGCAGTACTTC. This codes for CASSLVGGIELPAYYEQYF.

This chain connects TRBV25-1 to TRBJ1-2; possible D gene TRBD1, 5 bases. The CDR3 sequence is 17 residues long. Germline V gene lookup returns CDR1 MGHDK and CDR2 SYGVNS. With 6 bases removed from V and 0 bases from J, the gap between germline ends came to 20 bases. The DNA for the CDR3 is TGTGCCAGCAGCAAAGCCGTGCTGGACACGACTAACTATGGCTACACCTTC. Translated, it gives CASSKAVLDTTNYGYTF.

Written as DNA, the CDR3 is TGTGCCAGCAGCAGGAGGTCCTATGGCTACACCTTC. Translating it yields CASSRRSYGYTF. The chain recombines TRBV6-5 with TRBJ1-2; D uncertain. Trimming shortened V by 6 bases and J by 4 bases, and 9 bases separated the two germline ends. This CDR3 spans 12 amino acids. Germline assignment: CDR1 MNHEY and CDR2 SVGAGI.

V is TRBV5-1 and J is TRBJ2-7; 8 bases fit TRBD2. The ends lost 4 bases at V and 3 bases at J; junction bases unmatched: 3. CDR1 and CDR2 from the germline V gene are SGHRS and YFSETQ. CDR3 length equals 13 residues. In DNA form, the CDR3 reads TGCGCCAGCAGCCCGGGGGGGGGCTACGAGCAGTACTTC. Encoded protein: CASSPGGGYEQYF.

The chain links TRBV10-2 to TRBJ1-1; 9 nucleotides align to TRBD1. With V trimmed by 8 bases and J by 6 bases, 13 bases remained unmatched. CDR1 is WSHSY and CDR2 is SAAADI in the germline V gene. The CDR3 is 15 amino acids. In DNA, the CDR3 is TGCGCCAGCGCCGGGACAGGGCACGCTAGGGCTGAAGCTTTCTTT. The encoded protein is CASAGTGHARAEAFF.

V and J are TRBV5-1 and TRBJ2-1; 7 bases map to TRBD1. This CDR3 comprises 16 residues. CDR1 and CDR2 (germline): SGHRS, YFSETQ. V shed 0 bases, J shed 8 bases, and the junction held 11 bases outside the gene matches. The CDR3 nucleotides read TGCGCCAGCAGCTTGGTCCGGGACAGTGGTTCAGATGAGCAGTTCTTC. Translated, it gives CASSLVRDSGSDEQFF.

The chain links TRBV6-1 to TRBJ1-1; 9 bases map to TRBD1. The CDR3 is 18 amino acids. The V segment lost 0 bases and the J segment 0 bases; nucleotides outside the gene matches: 8. Germline lookup yields CDR1 MNHNS and CDR2 SASEGT. CDR3 coding DNA: TGTGCCAGCAGTGAAGCCACAGGGGGCGCTTGGGTGAACACTGAAGCTTTCTTT. As protein: CASSEATGGAWVNTEAFF.